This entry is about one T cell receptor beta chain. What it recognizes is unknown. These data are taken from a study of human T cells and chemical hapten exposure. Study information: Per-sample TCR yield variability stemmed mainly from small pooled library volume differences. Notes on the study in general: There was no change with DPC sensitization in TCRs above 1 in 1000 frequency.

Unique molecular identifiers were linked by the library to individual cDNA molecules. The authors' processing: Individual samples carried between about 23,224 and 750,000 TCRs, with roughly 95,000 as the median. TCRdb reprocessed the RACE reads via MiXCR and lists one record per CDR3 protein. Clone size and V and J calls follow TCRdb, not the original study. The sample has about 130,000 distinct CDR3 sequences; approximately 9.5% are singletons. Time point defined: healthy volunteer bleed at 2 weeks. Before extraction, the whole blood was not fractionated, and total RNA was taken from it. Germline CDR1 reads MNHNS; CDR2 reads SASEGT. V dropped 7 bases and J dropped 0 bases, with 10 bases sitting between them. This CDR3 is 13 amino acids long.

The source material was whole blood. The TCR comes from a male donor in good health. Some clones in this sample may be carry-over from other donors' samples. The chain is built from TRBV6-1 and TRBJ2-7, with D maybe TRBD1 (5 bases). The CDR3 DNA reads TGTGCCAGCACCACAGGCCCCTCCTACGAGCAGTACTTC. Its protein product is CASTTGPSYEQYF.